This T cell receptor (beta chain) is from a study of identical twins. CDR1 is MGHRA and CDR2 is YSYEKL in the germline V gene. Trimming took 0 bases from V and 8 from J, leaving 14 bases between them. The CDR3 is made up of 15 amino acids. One entry per CDR3 protein, called by TCRdb with MiXCR from the 5' RACE reads. The repertoire holds hundreds of thousands of distinct CDR3 sequences, with less than 25% as singletons. In addition, the sample was reused for a study of T cells expressing NK-cell markers.

The chain employs TRBV4-1 and TRBJ2-1; a possible D gene is TRBD2 (6 bases). The material sequenced was PBMCs. This receptor was identified in a young woman in good health. The CDR3 DNA is TGCGCCAGCAGCCAAGAAAAGGTCCCGGGAGATGAGCAGTTCTTC. Protein product: CASSQEKVPGDEQFF.